The 20 T cell receptor beta chains in this list originate from one sample, sequenced in a study of cytomegalovirus exposure and HLA in healthy donors. Libraries were prepared by immunoSEQ multiplex PCR; TCRdb keeps only in-frame clonotypes and omits some of them. In the table there are 150,000 to 200,000 clones, approximately 96% of which are singletons. Sequenced: PBMCs. These receptors all come from a woman under 30 in good health and CMV-seronegative.

The chain carries TRBV9 and TRBJ2-5; D gene ambiguous. V dropped 3 bases and J dropped 5 bases, with 14 bases sitting between them. CDR3 length: 14 amino acids. Germline CDR1 SGDLS, CDR2 YYNGEE. CDR3 in amino acids: CASSARLATETQYF. Here the CDR3 DNA reads TGTGCCAGCAGCGCGCGGTTAGCTACGGAGACCCAGTACTTC.

V gene TRBV9 combines with J gene TRBJ2-1, with no clear D. Germline V gene lookup returns CDR1 SGDLS and CDR2 YYNGEE. The CDR3 is made up of 13 amino acids. Between the trimmed V and J ends, which lost 0 bases and 4 bases, there was a span of 5 bases. The CDR3 DNA reads as TGTGCCAGCAGCGTAGGTTCATACAATGAGCAGTTCTTC. Amino acid sequence: CASSVGSYNEQFF. The full variable domain, completed using reference TRBV9 and TRBJ2-1, is DSGVTQTPKHLITATGQRVTLRCSPRSGDLSVYWYQQSLDQGLQFLIQYYNGEERAKGNILERFSAQQFPDLHSELNLSSLELGDSALYFCASSVGSYNEQFFGPGTRLTVL.

In DNA form, the CDR3 reads TGCGCCAGCAGCCAAGAGGGAGGGGCTGGGGCCAACGTCCTGACTTTC. Translation: CASSQEGGAGANVLTF. The chain combines TRBV4-3 with TRBJ2-6, with TRBD2 matching 7 bases. Germline CDR1 LGHNA, CDR2 YSLEER. With 0 bases clipped from V and 2 bases from J, the junction kept 1 base outside the gene matches. This CDR3 spans 16 amino acids.

The chain uses TRBV7-2 and TRBJ1-2, with D perhaps TRBD1 (6 bases). V shed 5 bases and J shed 8 bases, with 12 bases lying between them. Looked up from germline, CDR1 is SGHTA and CDR2 is FQGNSA. The CDR3 contains 12 residues. CDR3 coding DNA: TGTGCCAGCAGCGGGGGCCTGGGGGGCTACACCTTC. This gives the protein CASSGGLGGYTF. The full variable domain, completed using reference TRBV7-2 and TRBJ1-2, is GAGVSQSPSNKVTEKGKDVELRCDPISGHTALYWYRQSLGQGLEFLIYFQGNSAPDKSGLPSDRFSAERTGGSVSTLTIQRTQQEDSAVYLCASSGGLGGYTFGSGTRLTVV.

The CDR3: CASSLDGGALQTQYF. As DNA, the CDR3 is TGCGCCAGCAGCTTGGACGGGGGGGCCCTCCAGACCCAGTACTTC. This rearrangement joins TRBV5-1 to TRBJ2-5; 8 bases are shared with TRBD2. Germline V CDR1 and CDR2: SGHRS, YFSETQ. With V trimmed by 0 bases and J by 6 bases, 7 bases remained unmatched. This CDR3 is 15 amino acids long.

This chain joins TRBV30 and TRBJ1-6; tentatively, D is TRBD1 (5 bases). The CDR3 totals 13 residues. CDR1 GTSNPN and CDR2 SVGIG come from the germline V gene (reference sequence). Trimming removed 5 bases from V and 9 bases from J, with 14 bases in between. CDR3 nucleotides: TGTGCCTGGGGCACAGGTGCCGGTTCACCCCTCCACTTT. The encoded protein is CAWGTGAGSPLHF.

The V call is TRBV7-9, the J call TRBJ2-3; D may be TRBD1 (5 bases). V was clipped by 1 base and J by 4 bases, with 9 bases between them. The germline V gene encodes CDR1 SEHNR and CDR2 FQNEAQ (reference sequence). This CDR3 contains 14 residues. CDR3 in DNA: TGTGCCAGCAGCTTAGGTCAGGGTTCAGATACGCAGTATTTT. Its translation: CASSLGQGSDTQYF.

The chain has TRBV19 and TRBJ2-5; D is perhaps TRBD1 (5 bases). This CDR3 region has 13 residues. Looked up from germline, CDR1 is LNHDA and CDR2 is SQIVND (reference sequence). V was pared by 4 bases and J by 4 bases, with 10 bases between. For the CDR3, the DNA is TGTGCCAGTAGTAGGCAGGGCGGAGAGACCCAGTACTTC. It translates to CASSRQGGETQYF.

This clone has just one count. The chain joins TRBV29-1 to TRBJ1-1; the D is unclear. V lost 4 bases to trimming and J lost 3 bases, with 15 bases between them. This CDR3 is built from 14 residues. The germline V gene has CDR1 SQVTM and CDR2 ANQGSEA. The CDR3 sequence is CSVGLQYIDTEAFF. The CDR3, as DNA: TGCAGCGTTGGGTTGCAGTACATCGACACTGAAGCTTTCTTT.

This chain joins TRBV6-6 and TRBJ1-6, with 8 nucleotides matching TRBD1. This CDR3 comprises 15 residues. Trimming removed 2 bases from V and 10 bases from J; junction bases left unmatched: 7. From germline, CDR1 is MNHNY and CDR2 SVGAGI (reference sequence). CDR3 region: CASSYRDRGESPLHF. CDR3 nucleotides: TGTGCCAGCAGTTACCGCGACAGGGGTGAATCACCCCTCCACTTT.

The V and J genes are TRBV15 and TRBJ2-7; the match to TRBD2 covers 12 bases. This CDR3 is built from 17 residues. CDR1 and CDR2 from the germline V gene are LNHNV and YYDKDF (reference sequence). V was clipped by 1 base and J by 1 base; unmatched bases: 5. The DNA for the CDR3 is TGTGCCACCAGCAGAGCTGGAACTAGCGGGGGGTCCTACGAGCAGTACTTC. Translation: CATSRAGTSGGSYEQYF.

J is TRBJ1-6 and V is TRBV14, with 8 nucleotides matching TRBD1. V lost 4 bases to trimming and J lost 10 bases; unmatched junction nucleotides: 6. Germline V gene lookup returns CDR1 SGHDN and CDR2 FVKESK. The CDR3 runs 14 residues. CDR3 DNA: TGTGCCAGCAGCCTCGGGACAGGTTGGTCACCCCTCCACTTT. This sequence encodes CASSLGTGWSPLHF.

V gene TRBV5-1 combines with J gene TRBJ2-7, with 7 bases matching TRBD2. Germline V gene sequence: CDR1 SGHRS, CDR2 YFSETQ. With V trimmed by 0 bases and J by 6 bases, 12 bases remained unmatched. The CDR3 is made up of 16 amino acids. CDR3 sequence (DNA): TGCGCCAGCAGCTTGGTCGGCGGGGGAACAAATGGCGAGCAGTACTTC. Translation gives CASSLVGGGTNGEQYF.

The V gene is TRBV15, the J gene TRBJ2-7; 7 nucleotides match TRBD2. Germline V gives CDR1 LNHNV, CDR2 YYDKDF (reference sequence). The junction had 6 bases not matched to a gene; V was cut back by 3 bases and J by 4 bases. The CDR3 spans 14 residues. DNA of the CDR3: TGTGCCACCAGCAGTGAATCGGGGGGTTACGAGCAGTACTTC. It codes for CATSSESGGYEQYF.

This clone was seen a few times. The V call is TRBV5-4, the J call TRBJ1-2; TRBD1 aligns across 10 bases. V dropped 4 bases and J dropped 10; count of bases not matched to a gene: 4. The germline V gene encodes CDR1 SGHNT and CDR2 YYREEE (reference sequence). The CDR3 consists of 12 residues. The chain's CDR3 is CASSGTGVDYTF. In DNA form, the CDR3 reads TGTGCCAGCAGCGGGACAGGGGTAGACTACACCTTC.

The rearrangement uses TRBV30 and TRBJ1-3; 7 positions match TRBD1. The J segment lost 2 bases and the V segment lost 2 bases, leaving 0 bases of the junction unmatched. CDR1 is GTSNPN, CDR2 SVGIG, per germline (reference sequence). CDR3 length: 13 residues. Here the CDR3 reads CAWSQGAGNTIYF. The CDR3 DNA sequence: TGTGCCTGGAGTCAGGGGGCTGGAAACACCATATATTTT.

The J gene is TRBJ2-1, the V gene TRBV5-6; D not certain. The CDR3 runs to 15 residues. CDR1 is SGHDT, CDR2 YYEEEE, per germline. V was trimmed by 3 bases and J by 0 bases, leaving 10 bases between them. The chain's CDR3 is CASSWMESSYNEQFF. CDR3 DNA sequence: TGTGCCAGCAGCTGGATGGAGAGCTCCTACAATGAGCAGTTCTTC.

The chain has TRBV6-6 and TRBJ1-4, with D unresolved. Trimming stripped 3 bases from V and 0 bases from J, with 8 bases between. This CDR3 contains 15 residues. Germline assignment: CDR1 MNHNY and CDR2 SVGAGI (reference sequence). CDR3 in DNA: TGTGCCAGCAGTTATTTCGGTGCAACTAATGAAAAACTGTTTTTT. Translation gives CASSYFGATNEKLFF.

The chain combines TRBV12-5 with TRBJ2-2, with D unresolved. Looked up from germline, CDR1 is LGHNT and CDR2 is FRNRAP. The V and J ends lost 1 base and 3 bases respectively, with 3 bases between them. This CDR3 has 13 amino acids. CDR3 protein: CASGLAYTGELFF. The CDR3 DNA sequence: TGTGCTAGTGGTTTGGCCTACACCGGGGAGCTGTTTTTT.

The chain joins TRBV7-2 to TRBJ1-2; D perhaps matches TRBD1 (6 bases). The CDR3 spans 14 residues. The V end lost 5 bases, the J end lost 2 bases, and 12 bases lay between the germline ends. From germline, CDR1 is SGHTA and CDR2 FQGNSA. The CDR3 spells CASSIITGNYGYTF. For the CDR3, the DNA is TGTGCCAGCAGCATAATCACAGGGAACTATGGCTACACCTTC.